This entry lists 22 T cell receptor beta chains sequenced from one sample in a study of CD8+ T cells in alopecia areata. Extracted RNA was reverse transcribed, and the resulting cDNA served as sequencing template. Measured with immunoSEQ multiplex PCR; TCRdb has only the in-frame clones, and not every one. Among about 170,000 clones listed, roughly 66% were seen once. This material consisted of CD8+ T cells sorted from blood, taken at week 0. The source of these receptors is a human donor with alopecia areata.

The chain links TRBV13 to TRBJ1-2, with D maybe TRBD1 (5 bases). CDR3 length: 14 amino acids. Trimming stripped 3 bases from V and 9 bases from J, with 17 bases between. Germline V gene sequence: CDR1 PRHDT, CDR2 FYEKMQ (reference sequence). CDR3 sequence (DNA): TGTGCCAGCAGCTTGGGCAGGGACGAGCTAAGCTACACCTTC. Protein: CASSLGRDELSYTF.

This clone was seen more than once but under ten times. This chain connects TRBV6-6 to TRBJ1-6; D may be TRBD1 (5 bases). The CDR3 length is 13 residues. CDR1 is MNHNY, CDR2 SVGAGI, per germline (reference sequence). The V end lost 7 bases, the J end lost 6 bases, and 10 bases lay between the germline ends. The CDR3 loop reads CASNTQVNSPLHF. Here the CDR3 DNA reads TGTGCCAGCAACACACAGGTTAATTCACCCCTCCACTTT.

The chain combines TRBV2 with TRBJ1-1, with D possibly TRBD1 on 6 matching bases. The CDR3 sequence is 13 residues long. Germline V gene sequence: CDR1 SNHLY, CDR2 FYNNEI. V was shortened by 6 bases and J by 0 bases, with 8 bases between the two germline ends. CDR3 DNA sequence: TGTGCCAGCAGGGACAGCATGAACACTGAAGCTTTCTTT. It is translated as CASRDSMNTEAFF.

The count of this clone is one. V is TRBV7-8 and J is TRBJ2-6, with TRBD1 identical over 8 bases. The CDR3 consists of 19 residues. The germline CDR1 and CDR2 sequences are SGHVS and FQNEAQ. The V segment lost 5 bases and the J segment 0 bases; nucleotides outside the gene matches: 12. CDR3 sequence reads: CASSRRQGRRSSGANVLTF. Written as DNA, the CDR3 is TGTGCCAGCAGCCGAAGACAGGGGCGCCGTAGCTCTGGGGCCAACGTCCTGACTTTC.

The chain carries TRBV2 and TRBJ2-3, with D possibly matching TRBD2 (5 bases). This CDR3 is 15 amino acids long. Between the trimmed V and J ends, which lost 2 bases and 4 bases, there was a span of 13 bases. Germline V gene data show CDR1 as SNHLY and CDR2 as FYNNEI. The CDR3 is CASSETRPKSDTQYF. The CDR3 DNA reads TGTGCCAGCAGTGAAACTAGGCCTAAGTCAGATACGCAGTATTTT.

This clone was seen more than once but under ten times. The rearrangement links TRBV6-6 to TRBJ1-2; D is ambiguous. CDR1 is MNHNY, CDR2 SVGAGI, per germline (reference sequence). V lost 0 bases and J lost 4, with 6 bases in between. The CDR3 is made up of 13 amino acids. The DNA of the CDR3 is TGTGCCAGCAGTTACTCGTCAACCTATGGCTACACCTTC. Its protein product is CASSYSSTYGYTF.

The gene calls are TRBV6-5 and TRBJ2-3; maybe TRBD1 (5 bases). V shed 6 bases and J shed 2 bases, with 9 bases lying between them. The CDR3 contains 13 residues. The V gene's germline CDR1 is MNHEY and CDR2 SVGAGI. CDR3 region: CASSRQITDTQYF. For the CDR3, the DNA is TGTGCCAGCAGCCGACAGATCACAGATACGCAGTATTTT.

This chain connects TRBV7-6 to TRBJ2-7; a weak D match, TRBD1 (6 bases). This CDR3 contains 15 residues. Trimming took off 1 base at V and 0 bases at J, with 10 bases between the two ends. The germline V gene has CDR1 SGHVS and CDR2 FNYEAQ. CDR3 DNA: TGTGCCAGCAGCTTAGGGACAGACAGCTCCTACGAGCAGTACTTC. This codes for CASSLGTDSSYEQYF.

This sequence joins TRBV27 and TRBJ2-3, with D perhaps TRBD2 (6 bases). From germline, CDR1 is MNHEY and CDR2 SMNVEV (reference sequence). This CDR3 contains 14 residues. The V gene lost 5 bases and the J gene lost 3 bases, with 12 bases spanning the gap. As DNA, the CDR3 is TGTGCCAGCAGTGTACCGGGAGCTACAGATACGCAGTATTTT. Translation: CASSVPGATDTQYF.

The CDR3 sequence: CSVEWIGSGNTIYF. CDR3 sequence (DNA): TGCAGCGTTGAATGGATCGGATCTGGAAACACCATATATTTT. The genes are TRBV29-1 and TRBJ1-3, with D unresolved. V lost 2 bases to trimming and J lost 1 base, with 9 bases between them. CDR1 is SQVTM and CDR2 is ANQGSEA in the germline V gene. The CDR3 sequence is 14 residues long.

The rearrangement uses TRBV14 and TRBJ2-7; D tentatively reads TRBD1 or TRBD2 (5 bases each). The CDR3 totals 15 residues. CDR1 is SGHDN, CDR2 FVKESK, per germline. V dropped 0 bases and J dropped 2 bases, with 11 bases sitting between them. The CDR3 protein is CASSQDYGATYEQYF. The CDR3 DNA reads as TGTGCCAGCAGCCAAGATTACGGGGCCACCTACGAGCAGTACTTC.

A note on this clone: Other nucleotide sequences from this sample produce the same CDR3. The chain recombines TRBV7-9 with TRBJ2-7; no clear D gene. V dropped 0 bases and J dropped 7 bases, with 4 bases sitting between them. Per germline, CDR1 SEHNR and CDR2 FQNEAQ (reference sequence). There are 11 residues in the CDR3. The CDR3 sequence is CASSLAGEQYF. The CDR3, as DNA: TGTGCCAGCAGCTTAGCGGGGGAGCAGTACTTC.

This chain connects TRBV7-8 to TRBJ2-1, with a weak D call TRBD2 (6 bases). The CDR3 runs to 15 residues. With 1 base removed from V and 9 bases from J, the gap between germline ends came to 16 bases. Germline V gene data show CDR1 as SGHVS and CDR2 as FQNEAQ. This chain's CDR3 is CASSLEWRGWVEQFF. CDR3 nucleotide sequence: TGTGCCAGCAGCTTAGAATGGCGGGGATGGGTTGAGCAGTTCTTC.

The chain links TRBV11-3 to TRBJ2-6, with 10 nucleotides matching TRBD1. Looked up from germline, CDR1 is SGHNT and CDR2 is YENEEA. The CDR3 consists of 16 residues. J lost 1 base, V lost 5 bases, and 2 bases had no gene match. This CDR3 reads CASSVGQGSGANVLTF. CDR3 DNA sequence: TGTGCCAGCAGCGTGGGACAGGGGTCTGGGGCCAACGTCCTGACTTTC.

The genes are TRBV19 and TRBJ1-2; D gene unclear. This CDR3 region has 13 residues. The germline CDR1 and CDR2 sequences are LNHDA and SQIVND (reference sequence). Between the trimmed V and J ends, which lost 7 bases and 2 bases, there was a span of 11 bases. The CDR3 DNA reads as TGTGCCAGTACCCCTGGTACGAACTATGGCTACACCTTC. The encoded protein is CASTPGTNYGYTF.

This clone was counted between two and nine times. The rearrangement uses TRBV30 and TRBJ1-5; 7 bases agree with TRBD1. The CDR3 is 15 amino acids. Per germline, CDR1 GTSNPN and CDR2 SVGIG (reference sequence). After removal of 1 base from V and 4 bases from J, the junction contained 7 bases not matched to a gene. CDR3 amino acids: CAWSDPQTGNQPQHF. In DNA form, the CDR3 reads TGTGCCTGGAGTGACCCCCAGACAGGGAATCAGCCCCAGCATTTT.

The chain uses TRBV29-1 and TRBJ1-2; D gene ambiguous. The V end was cut by 2 bases, the J end by 3 bases, with 16 bases between. Germline V CDR1 and CDR2: SQVTM, ANQGSEA. The CDR3 is 15 residues long. CDR3 loop: CSVERRPRRDYGYTF. For the CDR3, the DNA is TGCAGCGTTGAAAGACGCCCGAGGCGGGACTATGGCTACACCTTC.

CDR3 sequence reads: CASSFSRQGARETQYF. CDR3 bases: TGTGCCAGCAGTTTCAGTCGCCAGGGGGCCCGGGAGACCCAGTACTTC. J is TRBJ2-5 and V is TRBV27; 8 nucleotides align to TRBD1. V dropped 3 bases and J dropped 5; count of bases not matched to a gene: 11. CDR3 length: 16 residues. From germline, CDR1 is MNHEY and CDR2 SMNVEV (reference sequence).

V is TRBV5-1 and J is TRBJ2-1; D unresolved. The CDR3 spans 15 residues. V lost 3 bases and J lost 7, with 17 bases in between. The germline V gene has CDR1 SGHRS and CDR2 YFSETQ. The CDR3 coding sequence is TGCGCCAGCAGCTCCCCGACCGAATCGATAAATGAGCAGTTCTTC. The encoded protein is CASSSPTESINEQFF.

The CDR3 coding sequence is TGCGCCAGCAGCCAAGATGGAAACGGGAACTATGGCTACACCTTC. Translation: CASSQDGNGNYGYTF. The V gene is TRBV4-1, the J gene TRBJ1-2, with D unclear. This CDR3 has 15 residues. Trimming took off 0 bases at V and 2 bases at J, with 10 bases between the two ends. CDR1 MGHRA and CDR2 YSYEKL come from the germline V gene.

The chain joins TRBV27 to TRBJ2-1, with D perhaps matching TRBD1 (5 bases). The V end was cut by 4 bases, the J end by 1 base, with 11 bases between. The CDR3 runs 15 residues. Germline CDR1 is MNHEY and CDR2 is SMNVEV (reference sequence). The CDR3 is CASSSGRGSYNEQFF. In nucleotides, the CDR3 is TGTGCCAGCAGTTCGGGTAGGGGTTCCTACAATGAGCAGTTCTTC.

This rearrangement joins TRBV12-5 to TRBJ1-5; D ambiguous. The CDR3 is made up of 13 amino acids. The V and J ends lost 6 bases and 5 bases respectively, with 11 bases between them. CDR1 LGHNT and CDR2 FRNRAP come from the germline V gene. CDR3 in DNA: TGTGCTAGTGGACAGAACAACTATCAGCCCCAGCATTTT. Translating gives CASGQNNYQPQHF.